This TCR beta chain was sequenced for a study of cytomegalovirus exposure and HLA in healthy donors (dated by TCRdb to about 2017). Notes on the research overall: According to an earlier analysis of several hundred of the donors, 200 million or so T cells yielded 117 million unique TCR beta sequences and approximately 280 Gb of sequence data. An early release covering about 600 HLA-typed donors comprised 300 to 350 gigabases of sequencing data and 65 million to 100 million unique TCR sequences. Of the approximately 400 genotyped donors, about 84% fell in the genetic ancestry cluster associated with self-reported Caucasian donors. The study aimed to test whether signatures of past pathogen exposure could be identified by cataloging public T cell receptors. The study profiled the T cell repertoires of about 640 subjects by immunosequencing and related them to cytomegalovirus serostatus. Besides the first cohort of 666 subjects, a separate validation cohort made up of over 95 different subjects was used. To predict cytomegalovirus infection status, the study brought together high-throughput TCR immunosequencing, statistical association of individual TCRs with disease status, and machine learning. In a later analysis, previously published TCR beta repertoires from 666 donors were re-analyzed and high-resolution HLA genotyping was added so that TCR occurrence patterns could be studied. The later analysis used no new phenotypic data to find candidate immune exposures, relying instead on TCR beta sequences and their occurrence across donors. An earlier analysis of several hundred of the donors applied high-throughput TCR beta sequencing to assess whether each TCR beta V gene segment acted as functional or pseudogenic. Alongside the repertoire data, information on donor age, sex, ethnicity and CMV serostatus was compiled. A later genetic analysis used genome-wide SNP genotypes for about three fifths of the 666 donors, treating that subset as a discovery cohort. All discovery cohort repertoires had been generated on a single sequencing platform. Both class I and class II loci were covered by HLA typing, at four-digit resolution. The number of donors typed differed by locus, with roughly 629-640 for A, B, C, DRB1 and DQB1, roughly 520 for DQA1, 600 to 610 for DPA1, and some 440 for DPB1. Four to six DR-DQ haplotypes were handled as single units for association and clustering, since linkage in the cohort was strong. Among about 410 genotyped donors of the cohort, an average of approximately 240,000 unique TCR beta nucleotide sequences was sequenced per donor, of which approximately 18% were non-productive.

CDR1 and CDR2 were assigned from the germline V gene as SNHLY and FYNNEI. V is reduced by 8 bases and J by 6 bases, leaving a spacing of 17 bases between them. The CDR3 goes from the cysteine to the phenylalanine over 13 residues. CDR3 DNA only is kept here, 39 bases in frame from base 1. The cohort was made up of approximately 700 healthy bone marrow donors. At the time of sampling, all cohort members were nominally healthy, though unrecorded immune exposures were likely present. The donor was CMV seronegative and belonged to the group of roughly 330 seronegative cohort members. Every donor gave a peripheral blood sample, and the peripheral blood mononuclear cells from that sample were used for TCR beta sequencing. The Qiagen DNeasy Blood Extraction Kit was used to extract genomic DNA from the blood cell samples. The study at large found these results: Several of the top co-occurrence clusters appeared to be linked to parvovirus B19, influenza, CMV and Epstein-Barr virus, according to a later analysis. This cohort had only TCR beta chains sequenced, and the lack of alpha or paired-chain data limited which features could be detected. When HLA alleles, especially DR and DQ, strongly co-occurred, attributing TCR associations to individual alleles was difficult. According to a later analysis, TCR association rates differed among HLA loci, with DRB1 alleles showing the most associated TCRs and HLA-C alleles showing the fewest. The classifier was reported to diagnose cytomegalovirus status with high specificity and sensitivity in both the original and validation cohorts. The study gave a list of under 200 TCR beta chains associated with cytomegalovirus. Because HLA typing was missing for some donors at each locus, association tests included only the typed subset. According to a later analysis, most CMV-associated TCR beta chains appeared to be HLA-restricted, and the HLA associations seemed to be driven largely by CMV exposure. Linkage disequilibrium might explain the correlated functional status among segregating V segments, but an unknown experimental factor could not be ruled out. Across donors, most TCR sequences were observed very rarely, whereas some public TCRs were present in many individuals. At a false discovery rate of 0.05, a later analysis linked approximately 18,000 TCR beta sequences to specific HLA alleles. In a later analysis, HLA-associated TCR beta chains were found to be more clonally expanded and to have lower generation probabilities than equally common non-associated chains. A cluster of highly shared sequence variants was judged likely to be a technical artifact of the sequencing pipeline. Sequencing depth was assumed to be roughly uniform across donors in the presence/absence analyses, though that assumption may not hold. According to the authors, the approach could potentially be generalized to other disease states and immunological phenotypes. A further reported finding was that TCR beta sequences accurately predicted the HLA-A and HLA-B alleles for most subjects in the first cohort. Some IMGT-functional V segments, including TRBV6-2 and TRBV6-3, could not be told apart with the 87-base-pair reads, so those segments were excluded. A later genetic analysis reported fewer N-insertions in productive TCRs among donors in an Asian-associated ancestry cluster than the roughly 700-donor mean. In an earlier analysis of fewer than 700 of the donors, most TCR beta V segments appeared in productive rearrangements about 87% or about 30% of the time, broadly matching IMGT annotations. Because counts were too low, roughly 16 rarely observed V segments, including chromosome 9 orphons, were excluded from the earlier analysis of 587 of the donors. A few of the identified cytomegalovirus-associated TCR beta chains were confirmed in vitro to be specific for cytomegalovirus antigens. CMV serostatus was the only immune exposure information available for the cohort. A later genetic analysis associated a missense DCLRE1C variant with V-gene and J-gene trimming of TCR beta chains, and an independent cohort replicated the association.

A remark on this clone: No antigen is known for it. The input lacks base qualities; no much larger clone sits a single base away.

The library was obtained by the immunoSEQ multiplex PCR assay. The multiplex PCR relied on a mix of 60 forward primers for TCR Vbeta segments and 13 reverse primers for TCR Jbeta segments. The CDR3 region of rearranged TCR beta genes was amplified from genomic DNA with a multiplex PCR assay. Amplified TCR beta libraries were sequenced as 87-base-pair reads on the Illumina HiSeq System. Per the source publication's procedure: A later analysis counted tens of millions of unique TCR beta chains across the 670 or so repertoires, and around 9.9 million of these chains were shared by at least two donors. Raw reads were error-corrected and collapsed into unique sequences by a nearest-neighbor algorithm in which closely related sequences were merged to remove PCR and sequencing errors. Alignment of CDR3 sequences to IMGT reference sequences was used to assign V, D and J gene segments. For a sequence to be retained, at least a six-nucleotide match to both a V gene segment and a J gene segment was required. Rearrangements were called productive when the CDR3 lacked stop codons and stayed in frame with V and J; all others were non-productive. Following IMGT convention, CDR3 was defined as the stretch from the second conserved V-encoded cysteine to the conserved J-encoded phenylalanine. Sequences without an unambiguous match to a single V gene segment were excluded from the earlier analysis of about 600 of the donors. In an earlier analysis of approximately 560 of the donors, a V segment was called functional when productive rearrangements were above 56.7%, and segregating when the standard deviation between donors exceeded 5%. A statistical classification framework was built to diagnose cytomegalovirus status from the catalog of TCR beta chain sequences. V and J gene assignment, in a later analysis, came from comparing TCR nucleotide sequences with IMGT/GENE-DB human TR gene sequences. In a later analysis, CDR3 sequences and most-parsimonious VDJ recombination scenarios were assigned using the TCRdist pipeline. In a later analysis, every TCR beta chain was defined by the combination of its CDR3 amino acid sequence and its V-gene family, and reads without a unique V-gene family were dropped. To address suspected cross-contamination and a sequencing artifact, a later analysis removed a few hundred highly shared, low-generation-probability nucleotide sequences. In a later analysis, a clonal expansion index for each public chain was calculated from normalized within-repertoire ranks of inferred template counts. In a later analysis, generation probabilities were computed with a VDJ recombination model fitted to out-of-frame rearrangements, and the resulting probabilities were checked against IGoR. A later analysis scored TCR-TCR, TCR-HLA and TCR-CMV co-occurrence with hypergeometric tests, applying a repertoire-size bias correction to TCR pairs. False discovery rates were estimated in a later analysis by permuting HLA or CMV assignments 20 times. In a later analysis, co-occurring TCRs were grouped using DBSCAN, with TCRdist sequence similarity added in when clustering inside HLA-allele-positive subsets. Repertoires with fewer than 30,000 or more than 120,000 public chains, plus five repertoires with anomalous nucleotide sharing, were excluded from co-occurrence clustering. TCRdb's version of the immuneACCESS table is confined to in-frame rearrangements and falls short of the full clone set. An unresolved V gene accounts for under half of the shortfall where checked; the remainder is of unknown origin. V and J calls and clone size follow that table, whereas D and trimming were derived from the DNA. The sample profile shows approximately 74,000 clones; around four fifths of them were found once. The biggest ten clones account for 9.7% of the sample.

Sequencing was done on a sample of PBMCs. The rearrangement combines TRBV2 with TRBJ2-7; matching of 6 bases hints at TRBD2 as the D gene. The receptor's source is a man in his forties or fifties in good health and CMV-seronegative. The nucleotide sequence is TGTGCCAGCTATGCGGGAACACTTCGCGAGCAGTACTTC. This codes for CASYAGTLREQYF.